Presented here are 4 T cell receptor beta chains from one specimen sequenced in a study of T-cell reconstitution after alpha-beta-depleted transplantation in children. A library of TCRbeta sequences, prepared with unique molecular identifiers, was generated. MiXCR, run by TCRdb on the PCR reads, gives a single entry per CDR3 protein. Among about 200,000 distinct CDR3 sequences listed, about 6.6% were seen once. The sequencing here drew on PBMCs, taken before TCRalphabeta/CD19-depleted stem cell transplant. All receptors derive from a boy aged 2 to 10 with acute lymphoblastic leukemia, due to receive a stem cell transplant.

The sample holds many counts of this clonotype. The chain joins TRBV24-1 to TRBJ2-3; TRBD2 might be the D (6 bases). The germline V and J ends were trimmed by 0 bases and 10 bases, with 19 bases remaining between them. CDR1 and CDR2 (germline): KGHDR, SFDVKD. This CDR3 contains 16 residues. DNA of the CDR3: TGTGCCACCAGTGATTTGCGGTCCGGGAGTAAGGAGGCGCAGTATTTT. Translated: CATSDLRSGSKEAQYF.

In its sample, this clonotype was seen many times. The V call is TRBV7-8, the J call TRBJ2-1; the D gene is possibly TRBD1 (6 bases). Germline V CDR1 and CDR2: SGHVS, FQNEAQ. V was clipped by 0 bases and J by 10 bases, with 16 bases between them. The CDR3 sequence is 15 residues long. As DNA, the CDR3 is TGTGCCAGCAGCTTAGCGCTGCCGGTTCAGGGGGAGCAGTTCTTC. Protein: CASSLALPVQGEQFF.

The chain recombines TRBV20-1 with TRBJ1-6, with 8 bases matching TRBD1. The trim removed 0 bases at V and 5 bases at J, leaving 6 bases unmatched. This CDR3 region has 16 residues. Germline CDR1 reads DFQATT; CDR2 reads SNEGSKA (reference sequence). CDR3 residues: CSARDDRGWNNSPLHF. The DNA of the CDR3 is TGCAGTGCTAGAGACGACAGGGGATGGAATAATTCACCCCTCCACTTT.

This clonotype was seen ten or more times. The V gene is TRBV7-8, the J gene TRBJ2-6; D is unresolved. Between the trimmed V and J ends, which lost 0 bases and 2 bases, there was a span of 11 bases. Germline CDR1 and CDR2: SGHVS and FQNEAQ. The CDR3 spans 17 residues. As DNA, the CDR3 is TGTGCCAGCAGCTTAGCCCCAAGATCCCCTGGGGCCAACGTCCTGACTTTC. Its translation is CASSLAPRSPGANVLTF.